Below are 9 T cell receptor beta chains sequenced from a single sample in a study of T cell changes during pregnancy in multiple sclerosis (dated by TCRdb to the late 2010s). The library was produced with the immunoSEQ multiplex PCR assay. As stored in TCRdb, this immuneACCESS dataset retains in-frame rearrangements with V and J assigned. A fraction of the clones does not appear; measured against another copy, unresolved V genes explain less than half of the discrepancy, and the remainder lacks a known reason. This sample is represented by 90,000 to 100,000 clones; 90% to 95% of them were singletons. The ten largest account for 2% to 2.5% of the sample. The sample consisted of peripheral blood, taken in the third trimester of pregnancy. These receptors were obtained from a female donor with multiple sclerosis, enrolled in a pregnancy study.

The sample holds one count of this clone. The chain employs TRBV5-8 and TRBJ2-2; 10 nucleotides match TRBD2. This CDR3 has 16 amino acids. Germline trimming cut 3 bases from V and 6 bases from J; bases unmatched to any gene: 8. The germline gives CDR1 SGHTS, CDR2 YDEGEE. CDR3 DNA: TGTGCCAGCAGCTCCTTAGCGGGAGGAGTAGCCGGGGAGCTGTTTTTT. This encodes CASSSLAGGVAGELFF.

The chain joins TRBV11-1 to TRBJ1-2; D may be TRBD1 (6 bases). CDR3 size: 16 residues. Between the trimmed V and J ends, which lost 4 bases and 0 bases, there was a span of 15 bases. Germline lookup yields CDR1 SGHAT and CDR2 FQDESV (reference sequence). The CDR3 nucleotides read TGTGCCAGCAGCTCGACAGGACTTGACTCTAACTATGGCTACACCTTC. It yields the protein CASSSTGLDSNYGYTF.

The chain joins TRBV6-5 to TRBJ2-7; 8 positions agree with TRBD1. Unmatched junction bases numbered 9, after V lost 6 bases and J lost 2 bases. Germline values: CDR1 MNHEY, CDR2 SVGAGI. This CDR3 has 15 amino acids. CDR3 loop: CASSPGQGVTYEQYF. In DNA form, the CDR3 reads TGTGCCAGCAGCCCCGGACAGGGCGTTACCTACGAGCAGTACTTC.

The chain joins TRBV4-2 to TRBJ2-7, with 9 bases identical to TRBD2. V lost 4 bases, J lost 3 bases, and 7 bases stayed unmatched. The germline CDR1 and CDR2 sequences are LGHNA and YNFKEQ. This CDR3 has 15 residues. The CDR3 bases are TGTGCCAGCAGCCTTAGCGGGAGTGGGGTCTACGAGCAGTACTTC. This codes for CASSLSGSGVYEQYF.

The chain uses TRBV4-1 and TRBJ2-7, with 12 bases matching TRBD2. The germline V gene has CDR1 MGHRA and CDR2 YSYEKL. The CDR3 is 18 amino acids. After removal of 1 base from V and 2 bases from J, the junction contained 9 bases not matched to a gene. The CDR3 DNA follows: TGCGCCAGCAGCCAAGCCCCGACTAGCGGGAGCCCAACCTACGAGCAGTACTTC. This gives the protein CASSQAPTSGSPTYEQYF.

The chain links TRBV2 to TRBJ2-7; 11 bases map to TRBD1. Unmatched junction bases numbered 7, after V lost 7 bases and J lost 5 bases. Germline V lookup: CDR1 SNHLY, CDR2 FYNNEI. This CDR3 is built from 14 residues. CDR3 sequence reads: CASTNWDRGNEQYF. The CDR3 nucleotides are TGTGCCAGCACGAACTGGGACAGGGGGAACGAGCAGTACTTC.

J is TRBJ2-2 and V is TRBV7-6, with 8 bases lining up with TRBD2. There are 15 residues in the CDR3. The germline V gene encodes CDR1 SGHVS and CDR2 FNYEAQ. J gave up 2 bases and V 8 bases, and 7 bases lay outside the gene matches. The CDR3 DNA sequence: TGTGCCAGCGGTAGGACTAGCCAAAACACCGGGGAGCTGTTTTTT. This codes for CASGRTSQNTGELFF.

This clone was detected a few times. CDR3 DNA sequence: TGTGCCAGCAGCCAAGTGGGTGGCGGGAACTATGGCTACACCTTC. It translates to CASSQVGGGNYGYTF. V usage is TRBV4-2 and J usage is TRBJ1-2; D uncertain. Germline V gene data show CDR1 as LGHNA and CDR2 as YNFKEQ. The CDR3 extends over 15 amino acids. The V and J ends lost 1 base and 2 bases respectively, with 11 bases between them.

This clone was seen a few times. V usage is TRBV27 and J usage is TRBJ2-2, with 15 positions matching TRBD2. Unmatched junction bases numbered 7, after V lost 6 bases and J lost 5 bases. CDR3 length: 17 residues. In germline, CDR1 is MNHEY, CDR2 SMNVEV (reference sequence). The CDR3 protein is CASRVGLAGGRTGELFF. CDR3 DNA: TGTGCCAGCAGGGTCGGACTAGCGGGAGGGCGAACCGGGGAGCTGTTTTTT.